Listed here are 24 T cell receptor beta chains from one sample, sequenced in a study of OX40 agonist ivuxolimab in advanced cancers. Assay: immunoSEQ multiplex PCR; the TCRdb copy retains only in-frame clones and omits some. The sample includes some 85,000 clones, over 75% seen only once; the top ten take 0.6% to 0.9%. Source: CD4+ or CD8+ T cells sorted from blood, taken in a trial of the OX40 agonist ivuxolimab. The receptors were sampled from an adult with an advanced solid tumor such as melanoma, head and neck, liver or kidney cancer.

The V gene is TRBV28, the J gene TRBJ2-7; TRBD2 might be the D (6 bases). Trimming removed 6 bases from V and 4 bases from J, with 19 bases in between. The length of the CDR3 is 15 residues. Germline V gives CDR1 MDHEN, CDR2 SYDVKM. This CDR3 is CASSPMGRELYEQYF. The DNA for the CDR3 is TGTGCCAGCAGCCCGATGGGTCGGGAGCTTTACGAGCAGTACTTC.

The chain has TRBV6-1 and TRBJ2-1; possibly TRBD2 for D (6 bases). The V gene lost 1 base and the J gene lost 7 bases, with 20 bases spanning the gap. The CDR3 sequence is 17 residues long. The germline V gene has CDR1 MNHNS and CDR2 SASEGT. The CDR3 bases are TGTGCCAGCAGTGAAGGCTGGGGACTCCCATCGGGGAATGAGCAGTTCTTC. It yields the protein CASSEGWGLPSGNEQFF.

The sample holds many counts of this clone. The chain employs TRBV4-2 and TRBJ1-1; the match to TRBD1 covers 7 bases. V dropped 4 bases and J dropped 1; count of bases not matched to a gene: 9. This CDR3 region has 16 residues. Germline V gene data show CDR1 as LGHNA and CDR2 as YNFKEQ. CDR3 DNA: TGTGCCAGCAGCCGAGACCCCGGGACAGCGAACACTGAAGCTTTCTTT. This codes for CASSRDPGTANTEAFF.

The V call is TRBV28, the J call TRBJ1-2; 7 nucleotides line up with TRBD1. The CDR3 covers 12 residues. V was pared by 3 bases and J by 10 bases, with 5 bases of the junction left unmatched. Germline V lookup: CDR1 MDHEN, CDR2 SYDVKM. The CDR3 sequence: CASSFPDRLYTF. CDR3 nucleotide sequence: TGTGCCAGCAGTTTTCCGGACAGGCTCTACACCTTC.

This rearrangement joins TRBV5-1 to TRBJ2-3; 7 positions agree with TRBD1. The J segment lost 0 bases and the V segment lost 0 bases, leaving 7 bases of the junction unmatched. CDR3 length: 17 amino acids. Germline CDR1 SGHRS, CDR2 YFSETQ. The DNA for the CDR3 is TGCGCCAGCAGCTTGGCCGGACAGGTTGTTAGCACAGATACGCAGTATTTT. Encoded protein: CASSLAGQVVSTDTQYF.

V gene TRBV5-1 combines with J gene TRBJ2-1; D may be TRBD2 (6 bases). Germline V CDR1 and CDR2: SGHRS, YFSETQ. The CDR3 totals 16 residues. The V end lost 3 bases, the J end lost 3 bases, and 16 bases lay between the germline ends. The CDR3 is CASSSRNRDFYNEQFF. CDR3 sequence (DNA): TGCGCCAGCAGCTCTAGAAATCGGGACTTCTACAATGAGCAGTTCTTC.

The V call is TRBV11-3, the J call TRBJ2-1, with 9 nucleotides matching TRBD1. CDR1 is SGHNT and CDR2 is YENEEA in the germline V gene. V trimming: 5 bases; J trimming: 7 bases; junction bases outside the gene matches: 9. The CDR3 is 15 amino acids. The CDR3 DNA follows: TGTGCCAGCAGCGACCGGGACAGGGATCGGAATGAGCAGTTCTTC. Its protein product is CASSDRDRDRNEQFF. The full variable domain, in which reference TRBV11-3 and TRBJ2-1 provide the parts outside the CDR3, is EAGVVQSPRYKIIEKKQPVAFWCNPISGHNTLYWYLQNLGQGPELLIRYENEEAVDDSQLPKDRFSAERLKGVDSTLKIQPAELGDSAVYLCASSDRDRDRNEQFFGPGTRLTVL.

The chain joins TRBV7-2 to TRBJ2-6; D is uncertain. CDR1 is SGHTA and CDR2 is FQGNSA in the germline V gene. Trimming pared 1 base from V and 3 bases from J, leaving 4 bases between. This CDR3 comprises 14 residues. The CDR3 region is CASSLGLGANVLTF. CDR3 DNA: TGTGCCAGCAGCTTAGGGCTTGGGGCCAACGTCCTGACTTTC.

The chain has TRBV5-1 and TRBJ2-2; D perhaps matches TRBD1 (5 bases). The ends were cut back, 1 base at V and 2 bases at J, with 6 bases in the middle. This CDR3 has 14 amino acids. Germline V gives CDR1 SGHRS, CDR2 YFSETQ. In DNA form, the CDR3 reads TGCGCCAGCAGCTTGAGGGGAAACACCGGGGAGCTGTTTTTT. Its protein product is CASSLRGNTGELFF.

V usage is TRBV28 and J usage is TRBJ2-1, with 12 bases matching TRBD1. V dropped 3 bases and J dropped 6; count of bases not matched to a gene: 3. The V gene's germline CDR1 is MDHEN and CDR2 SYDVKM. The CDR3 has 15 amino acids. CDR3 in amino acids: CASSFEGQGANEQFF. The CDR3, as DNA: TGTGCCAGCAGTTTTGAGGGACAGGGGGCCAATGAGCAGTTCTTC.

J is TRBJ2-3 and V is TRBV4-3; possibly TRBD2 for D (6 bases). Germline V gene sequence: CDR1 LGHNA, CDR2 YSLEER. There are 17 residues in the CDR3. Trimming removed 1 base at V and 0 bases at J, with 14 bases between. The CDR3 sequence is CASSQGGGGFSTDTQYF. In DNA, the CDR3 is TGCGCCAGCAGCCAAGGGGGTGGAGGGTTTAGCACAGATACGCAGTATTTT.

This chain links TRBV18 with TRBJ1-2, with 10 positions matching TRBD1. Germline V gene data show CDR1 as KGHSH and CDR2 as LQKENI. Germline trimming cut 1 base from V and 6 bases from J; bases unmatched to any gene: 2. CDR3 length: 14 residues. The CDR3 DNA reads as TGTGCCAGCTCACCACGGACAGGGGGACATGGCTACACCTTC. Amino acid sequence: CASSPRTGGHGYTF.

The chain joins TRBV7-8 to TRBJ2-1, with 10 bases fitting TRBD2. The CDR3 contains 18 residues. The V and J ends lost 5 bases and 7 bases, in that order; junction bases with no gene match: 17. Germline CDR1 reads SGHVS; CDR2 reads FQNEAQ. The chain's CDR3 is CASSRRGRSSGSGNEQFF. The DNA of the CDR3 is TGTGCCAGCAGCCGTAGAGGGCGCTCTAGCGGGAGTGGGAATGAGCAGTTCTTC.

The V gene is TRBV29-1, the J gene TRBJ1-1, with D possibly TRBD1 on 5 matching bases. The germline CDR1 and CDR2 sequences are SQVTM and ANQGSEA. Deletions cut 3 bases from V and 7 bases from J, with 18 bases between. This CDR3 has 14 amino acids. The CDR3 reads CSVDGQGVRGEAFF. The CDR3 bases are TGCAGCGTTGACGGTCAGGGAGTGAGGGGTGAAGCTTTCTTT. The whole variable domain, filled in from reference TRBV29-1 and TRBJ1-1, reads SAVISQKPSRDICQRGTSLTIQCQVDSQVTMMFWYRQQPGQSLTLIATANQGSEATYESGFVIDKFPISRPNLTFSTLTVSNMSPEDSSIYLCSVDGQGVRGEAFFGQGTRLTVV.

The CDR3 bases are TGCGCCAGCAGCTTGGTTCACTCGGACAGGGGGTTCTACGAGCAGTACTTC. The encoded protein is CASSLVHSDRGFYEQYF. This rearrangement joins TRBV5-1 to TRBJ2-7, with 10 bases fitting TRBD1. Germline CDR1 SGHRS, CDR2 YFSETQ. The CDR3 is 17 amino acids. V gave up 0 bases and J gave up 3 bases; unmatched junction bases: 9.

This clone is a singleton in its sample. This chain links TRBV7-2 with TRBJ1-2, with D possibly matching TRBD1 (5 bases). Germline lookup yields CDR1 SGHTA and CDR2 FQGNSA. This CDR3 has 13 residues. The ends were cut back, 2 bases at V and 6 bases at J, with 10 bases in the middle. This CDR3 reads CASSLTTGHGYTF. The DNA for the CDR3 is TGTGCCAGCAGCTTAACTACAGGTCATGGCTACACCTTC.

The chain carries TRBV29-1 and TRBJ1-1; 7 nucleotides line up with TRBD1. The germline V gene has CDR1 SQVTM and CDR2 ANQGSEA. V lost 2 bases, J lost 3 bases, and 3 bases stayed unmatched. The CDR3 sequence is 13 residues long. Written as DNA, the CDR3 is TGCAGCGTTGAAAAAGGGACAGACACTGAAGCTTTCTTT. This codes for CSVEKGTDTEAFF.

V and J are TRBV6-5 and TRBJ2-1; TRBD2 matches 8 bases. This CDR3 comprises 13 residues. V shed 8 bases and J 7 bases; nucleotides not matched to a gene: 7. The germline CDR1 and CDR2 sequences are MNHEY and SVGAGI. CDR3 sequence reads: CASRLAGRNEQFF. The DNA of the CDR3 is TGTGCCAGCCGATTAGCGGGAAGGAATGAGCAGTTCTTC.

This rearrangement joins TRBV30 to TRBJ2-2; D is ambiguous. The CDR3 is 14 residues long. The germline CDR1 and CDR2 sequences are GTSNPN and SVGIG (reference sequence). Trimming stripped 6 bases from V and 6 bases from J, with 17 bases between. CDR3 in amino acids: CACYKAQGPGELFF. DNA for the CDR3: TGTGCCTGCTATAAAGCACAAGGACCCGGGGAGCTGTTTTTT.

The V and J genes are TRBV18 and TRBJ2-3; 8 nucleotides align to TRBD2. CDR3 length equals 15 residues. V dropped 3 bases and J dropped 6; count of bases not matched to a gene: 8. The V gene's germline CDR1 is KGHSH and CDR2 LQKENI. This CDR3 is CASSPGAGASDTQYF. The DNA for the CDR3 is TGTGCCAGCTCACCTGGAGCGGGGGCCAGCGATACGCAGTATTTT. Combining the CDR3 with reference TRBV18 and TRBJ2-3 gives the whole variable domain NAGVMQNPRHLVRRRGQEARLRCSPMKGHSHVYWYRQLPEEGLKFMVYLQKENIIDESGMPKERFSAEFPKEGPSILRIQQVVRGDSAAYFCASSPGAGASDTQYFGPGTRLTVL.

The rearrangement links TRBV25-1 to TRBJ2-2, with 9 bases fitting TRBD2. CDR3 length: 15 residues. Germline trimming cut 6 bases from V and 6 bases from J; bases unmatched to any gene: 8. The germline CDR1 and CDR2 sequences are MGHDK and SYGVNS. This chain's CDR3 is CASSPAGGSAGELFF. The CDR3 nucleotides are TGTGCCAGCAGCCCCGCGGGAGGGAGCGCCGGGGAGCTGTTTTTT.

The rearrangement links TRBV5-1 to TRBJ1-5, with D possibly matching TRBD1 (6 bases). The CDR3 totals 13 residues. Germline CDR1 SGHRS, CDR2 YFSETQ. Trimming took 4 bases from V and 6 from J, leaving 11 bases between them. CDR3 nucleotide sequence: TGCGCCAGCAGCCCACAGGGAGGTCAGCCCCAGCATTTT. It specifies CASSPQGGQPQHF.

This clone came up a few times. This chain joins TRBV4-1 and TRBJ1-2; possible D gene TRBD1, 5 bases. The CDR3 loop spans 15 amino acids. Deletions cut 4 bases from V and 8 bases from J, with 20 bases between. From germline, CDR1 is MGHRA and CDR2 YSYEKL. CDR3 amino acids: CASSRVGDRSGGYTF. The CDR3 DNA follows: TGCGCCAGCAGCCGGGTGGGGGATCGCTCGGGAGGCTACACCTTC.

V is TRBV6-5 and J is TRBJ2-5, with D maybe TRBD2 (7 bases). This CDR3 spans 14 amino acids. V lost 2 bases to trimming and J lost 4 bases, with 11 bases between them. Per germline, CDR1 MNHEY and CDR2 SVGAGI. The CDR3 nucleotides read TGTGCCAGCAGTTACACAGGGAGGGGAGAGACCCAGTACTTC. It codes for CASSYTGRGETQYF.